This TCR beta chain was retrieved from a study of T cells in Graves' hyperthyroidism and ophthalmopathy. This clonotype was detected many times. The antigen remains undetermined. Trimming removed 2 bases at V and 4 bases at J, with 8 bases between. The CDR3 is 13 residues long. TCR beta CDR3 sequences were amplified from RNA transcripts. The TCR CDR3 first-round RT-PCR relied on the HTBI primer set. TCRdb re-called the multiplex PCR reads with MiXCR, one entry per CDR3 protein. This repertoire shows roughly 360,000 distinct CDR3 sequences, about 14% found once; its top ten account for around 20%. Diagnoses used clinical symptoms, serum thyroxine and TRAb, thyroid ultrasound and orbital computed tomography. PBMCs were collected from a roughly 10 ml volume of fresh peripheral blood. Study-level findings and limits: Ophthalmopathy could be told apart from stable hyperthyroidism with a 13 V-J model. Expanded thyroid clonotypes (above 0.001) were mostly also found in blood.

The clonotype comes from a man aged 25 to 40 with Graves' hyperthyroidism that later progressed to Graves' ophthalmopathy. What was sequenced was blood. The V gene is TRBV12-3 or TRBV12-4, the J gene TRBJ1-2; D not certain. CDR3 nucleotides: TGTGCCAGCAGTTTAAAGGCAGTCTATGGCTACACCTTC. Translated: CASSLKAVYGYTF.